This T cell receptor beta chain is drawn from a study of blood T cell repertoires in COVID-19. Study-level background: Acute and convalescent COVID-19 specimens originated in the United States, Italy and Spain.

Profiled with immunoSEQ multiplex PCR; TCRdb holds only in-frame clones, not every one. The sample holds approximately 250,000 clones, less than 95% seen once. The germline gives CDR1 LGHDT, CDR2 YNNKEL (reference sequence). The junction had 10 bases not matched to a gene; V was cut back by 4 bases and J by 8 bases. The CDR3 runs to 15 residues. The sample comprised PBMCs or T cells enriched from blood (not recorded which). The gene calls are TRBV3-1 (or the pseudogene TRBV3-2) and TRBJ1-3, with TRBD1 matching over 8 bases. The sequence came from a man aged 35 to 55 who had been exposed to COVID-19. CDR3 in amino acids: CASSRRRDRRDTIYF. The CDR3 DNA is TGTGCCAGCAGCCGACGCCGGGACAGGAGAGACACCATATATTTT.